The present T cell receptor beta chain was sequenced within a study of beta chain features in type 1 diabetes. Regarding the study as a whole: Researchers reported that naive, central memory and Treg TCRB repertoires appeared more similar in patients than in healthy donors.

This clone has just a few counts. The antigen is undetermined. Expressed TCRB transcripts were sequenced after all isolated RNA was converted to cDNA. Sequenced by immunoSEQ multiplex PCR; TCRdb stores in-frame clones only, minus some. The repertoire consists of 200,000 to 250,000 clones, with 9% to 10% occurring once and the leading ten covering 0.03% to 0.04%. The V segment lost 4 bases and the J segment 1 base; nucleotides outside the gene matches: 6. The germline V gene encodes CDR1 LNHDA and CDR2 SQIVND (reference sequence). The CDR3 length is 15 residues. In total, each donor contributed a single heparinised blood draw that averaged approximately 0.12 L. Cell sorting via CD45RO/CCR7/CD25/CD127/CD95/CD27 was performed to obtain CD4+ naive, central memory, regulatory and stem cell-like memory cells.

The source material was naive CD4+ T cells from blood. This receptor was obtained from a woman aged 18-29 years in good health. The chain combines TRBV19 with TRBJ2-5; 7 bases align to TRBD2. CDR3 protein: CASSTARGGQETQYF. CDR3 coding DNA: TGTGCCAGTAGTACCGCCCGCGGGGGCCAAGAGACCCAGTACTTC.